This TCR beta chain was obtained from a study of shared clonotypes between healthy human individuals. About the research overall: A few men and a couple of women, aged 18 to 49, were donors. Whole-study results and caveats: In having few donors, the study represented limited genetic and exposure-history diversity. Richness estimates generally favored naive over memory subsets.

The CDR3 covers 15 residues. Trimming pared 3 bases from V and 5 bases from J, leaving 16 bases between. From germline, CDR1 is SEHNR and CDR2 FQNEAQ (reference sequence). The repertoire was sequenced with immunoSEQ multiplex PCR; TCRdb's copy has only in-frame clones and lacks some. Of 1.4 million or so clones listed, around 98.5% are singletons. Points on this clone: As yet, its antigen is unknown.

The chain employs TRBV7-9 and TRBJ1-2; D is perhaps TRBD1 (6 bases). Input material: naive CD4+ T cells sorted from blood. Subset indicated: CD45RA+ positively selected. The sequence came from a man aged 25 to 40 in good health. In DNA form, the CDR3 reads TGTGCCAGCAGCTTCGGGCCTGACAGGCCGTATGGCTACACCTTC. Residues: CASSFGPDRPYGYTF.